This is a list of T cell receptor beta chains from one sample in a study of blood T cell repertoires in COVID-19. Using immunoSEQ multiplex PCR, the repertoire was profiled, and TCRdb retains in-frame clones only, with some absent. Of just under 95,000 clones listed, about four fifths are singletons. What was sequenced was peripheral blood. Receptors were obtained from a human donor in a cohort sampled during active COVID-19. Each CDR3 is given with its conserved first and last residue. A D gene is named only where the DNA matches it firmly. A row's size may be missing; if present it is once, few, many or a size class.

cdr3_aa cdr3_nt v_call clone_size d_call j_call
CSASGPSVTQYEQYF TGCAGTGCTAGTGGGCCTAGCGTTACCCAATACGAGCAGTACTTC TRBV20-1 - - TRBJ2-7
CASNSFGTGNQETQYF TGTGCCAGCAATTCCTTTGGGACAGGGAATCAAGAGACCCAGTACTTC TRBV28 - TRBD1 TRBJ2-5
CASSANRGGTDTQYF TGCGCCAGCAGCGCTAACAGGGGCGGGACAGATACGCAGTATTTT TRBV5-1 - TRBD1 TRBJ2-3
CASSERGSGNTIYF TGTGCCAGCAGTGAACGGGGGTCTGGAAACACCATATATTTT TRBV6-1 - - TRBJ1-3
CASSADRGYTYEQYF TGTGCCAGCAGCGCCGACAGGGGGTATACCTACGAGCAGTACTTC TRBV5-5 medium-sized TRBD1 TRBJ2-7
CASSRGRLAGVTGANVLTF TGTGCCAGTAGCCGCGGGAGACTAGCGGGAGTTACTGGGGCCAACGTCCTGACTTTC TRBV19 - TRBD2 TRBJ2-6
CATKRVAGANVLTF TGTGCCACCAAGAGGGTGGCAGGGGCCAACGTCCTGACTTTC TRBV6-5 - - TRBJ2-6
CAWTTGQGAGSPLHF TGTGCCTGGACCACGGGACAGGGGGCTGGGTCACCCCTCCACTTT TRBV30 - TRBD1 TRBJ1-6
CASSLSSGRAGEQYF TGTGCCAGCAGCTTATCTAGCGGGAGGGCCGGCGAGCAGTACTTC TRBV7-9 - TRBD2 TRBJ2-7
CASSRRGYIGNQPQHF TGTGCCAGCAGTAGGCGAGGATATATCGGTAATCAGCCCCAGCATTTT TRBV28 - - TRBJ1-5
CASVGTGGLTEAFF TGTGCTAGTGTCGGGACCGGGGGGCTCACTGAAGCTTTCTTT TRBV12-5 - - TRBJ1-1
CAWTTYRVLGTEAFF TGTGCCTGGACCACTTACAGGGTCTTGGGCACTGAAGCTTTCTTT TRBV30 - - TRBJ1-1
CASSPHGTSGDLAKNIQYF TGTGCCAGCAGCCCGCATGGGACTAGCGGGGATCTAGCCAAAAACATTCAGTACTTC TRBV7-9 - TRBD2 TRBJ2-4
CASTLTQGKGTEAFF TGCGCCAGCACCTTAACACAGGGGAAGGGGACTGAAGCTTTCTTT TRBV5-1 - TRBD1 TRBJ1-1
CASSPGQVKTEAFF TGTGCCAGCAGTCCGGGACAGGTAAAAACTGAAGCTTTCTTT TRBV6-5 - TRBD1 TRBJ1-1
CASTSRQGSYGYTF TGCGCCAGCACCTCTCGACAGGGAAGCTATGGCTACACCTTC TRBV4-1 - TRBD1 TRBJ1-2
CASSVGTGDEKLFF TGTGCCAGCAGTGTCGGGACAGGGGATGAAAAACTGTTTTTT TRBV28 - TRBD1 TRBJ1-4
CASSPKGGSAAPYEQYF TGTGCCAGCAGCCCGAAAGGGGGTTCGGCGGCGCCCTACGAGCAGTACTTC TRBV7-3 - - TRBJ2-7
CASSLTRDRGATQYF TGTGCCAGCAGTTTGACCCGGGACAGGGGCGCGACCCAGTACTTC TRBV28 - TRBD1 TRBJ2-5
CASGWDNGNTIYF TGCGCCAGCGGTTGGGACAACGGAAACACCATATATTTT TRBV10-2 - - TRBJ1-3
CASSPVEGASYEQYF TGTGCCAGCAGCCCGGTAGAGGGGGCATCCTACGAGCAGTACTTC TRBV7-6 - TRBD1 TRBJ2-7
CASSFPGLALKNIQYF TGCGCCAGCAGCTTTCCGGGACTAGCGTTGAAAAACATTCAGTACTTC TRBV5-1 - TRBD2 TRBJ2-4
CASSLGGSSGEQFF TGCGCCAGCAGCTTGGGCGGGAGCTCGGGTGAGCAGTTCTTC TRBV5-1 - TRBD2 TRBJ2-1
CASSQTILAGPYEQYF TGCGCCAGCAGCCAAACAATACTAGCGGGTCCCTACGAGCAGTACTTC TRBV4-1 - TRBD2 TRBJ2-7
CASSFGRGTEAFF TGTGCCAGCAGCTTCGGTCGAGGGACTGAAGCTTTCTTT TRBV7-2 - - TRBJ1-1
CASSSTGANTEAFF TGTGCCAGCAGTTCAACAGGGGCGAACACTGAAGCTTTCTTT TRBV28 - TRBD1 TRBJ1-1
CASSLGAGQGSYEQYF TGTGCCAGCAGCTTGGGCGCGGGACAGGGGTCCTACGAGCAGTACTTC TRBV7-2 once TRBD1 TRBJ2-7